This is a list of T cell receptor beta chains from one sample in a study of cytomegalovirus exposure and HLA in healthy donors. The table came from immunoSEQ multiplex PCR; TCRdb's copy has only in-frame clones and leaves some out. The repertoire holds 150,000 to 200,000 clones, around 83% seen once, with around 0.91% in the top ten. The sequencing input was PBMCs. The receptors shown here come from a girl aged 2 to 9 in good health and CMV-seropositive. The CDR3 runs from the conserved cysteine through the conserved F or W. A D gene is named only where the DNA matches it firmly. For some rows the clone size is stated as once, few or many, or as a class when expanded; others skip it.

cdr3_nt | cdr3_aa | d_call | v_call | clone_size | j_call
TGTGCCAGCAGCCGCCGGGGACTAGCGGGAGGCCTCACCGGGGAGCTGTTTTTT | CASSRRGLAGGLTGELFF | TRBD2 | TRBV2 | - | TRBJ2-2
TGTGCTAGCAGCTCCGAGGTGACGGATACGCAGTATTTT | CASSSEVTDTQYF | - | TRBV7-7 | - | TRBJ2-3
TGTTCCAGCAGTCCAAAGAGGCGCAACTCGGCCGAGCAGTACTTC | CSSSPKRRNSAEQYF | - | TRBV7-9 | once | TRBJ2-7
TGTGCCAGCAGCAAGACACAGGGCATCCACGAGCAGTACTTC | CASSKTQGIHEQYF | - | TRBV6-1 | - | TRBJ2-7
TGTGCCAGCCTAATAGGGGGCGCTTTCCGCAATGAGCAGTTCTTC | CASLIGGAFRNEQFF | TRBD1 | TRBV2 | - | TRBJ2-1
TGTGCCAGCAGTGTTCGGGGGGCTGGGGATGAAAAACTGTTTTTT | CASSVRGAGDEKLFF | - | TRBV6-1 | - | TRBJ1-4
TGTGCCAGTAGCACAGGGGTCTCTGGGGCCAACGTCCTGACTTTC | CASSTGVSGANVLTF | TRBD1 | TRBV19 | - | TRBJ2-6
TGCGCCAGCAGCCAAGAGGATCTAGCGGGGTCCTACGAGCAGTACTTC | CASSQEDLAGSYEQYF | TRBD2 | TRBV4-1 | - | TRBJ2-7
TGTGCCTGGAGTGTCAGGGGTGGGACGAACACTGAAGCTTTCTTT | CAWSVRGGTNTEAFF | - | TRBV30 | - | TRBJ1-1
TGCGCCAGCAGCCAACTAGGGCTGGGTGGGAGGGATGAGCAGTTCTTC | CASSQLGLGGRDEQFF | TRBD2 | TRBV4-1 | once | TRBJ2-1
TGCGCCAGCAGCTTGGACAGGAACTATGGCTACACCTTC | CASSLDRNYGYTF | - | TRBV5-1 | - | TRBJ1-2
TGTGCCAGCAGCCTGGGACTAGCGGGATACGGGACAGATACGCAGTATTTT | CASSLGLAGYGTDTQYF | TRBD2 | TRBV5-4 | - | TRBJ2-3
TGTGCCAGTAGTCAACGACAGGGGGAAAAACTGTTTTTT | CASSQRQGEKLFF | TRBD1 | TRBV19 | - | TRBJ1-4
TGTGCCAGCAGTGGACAAAATCAGCCCCAGCATTTT | CASSGQNQPQHF | - | TRBV6-1 | - | TRBJ1-5
TGTGCCAGCAGTCGGGACACCTACAATGAGCAGTTCTTC | CASSRDTYNEQFF | - | TRBV6-4 | many | TRBJ2-1
TGTGCCAGCACCAGGACACCTAATCAGCCCCAGCATTTT | CASTRTPNQPQHF | - | TRBV6-5 | - | TRBJ1-5
TGCGCCAGCAGCACCCGAGGGGGGACAGGGCTCGCTGAAGCTTTCTTT | CASSTRGGTGLAEAFF | TRBD1 | TRBV5-1 | once | TRBJ1-1
TGCGCCAGCAGCTTGGCCGGAGTTGCGGCGGCCGGAGAGACCCAGTACTTC | CASSLAGVAAAGETQYF | - | TRBV5-1 | - | TRBJ2-5